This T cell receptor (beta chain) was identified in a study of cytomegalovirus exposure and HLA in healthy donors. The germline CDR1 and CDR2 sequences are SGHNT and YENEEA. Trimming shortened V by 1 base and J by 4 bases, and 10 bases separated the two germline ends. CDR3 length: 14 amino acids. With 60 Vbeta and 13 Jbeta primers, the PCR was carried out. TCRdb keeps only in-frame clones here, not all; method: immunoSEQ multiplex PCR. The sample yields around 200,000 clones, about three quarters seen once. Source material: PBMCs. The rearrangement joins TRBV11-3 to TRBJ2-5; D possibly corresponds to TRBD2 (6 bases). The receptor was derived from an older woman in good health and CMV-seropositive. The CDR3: CASSLGTEGETQYF. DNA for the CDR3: TGTGCCAGCAGCTTAGGTACGGAGGGAGAGACCCAGTACTTC. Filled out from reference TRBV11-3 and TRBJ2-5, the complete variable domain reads EAGVVQSPRYKIIEKKQPVAFWCNPISGHNTLYWYLQNLGQGPELLIRYENEEAVDDSQLPKDRFSAERLKGVDSTLKIQPAELGDSAVYLCASSLGTEGETQYFGPGTRLLVL.